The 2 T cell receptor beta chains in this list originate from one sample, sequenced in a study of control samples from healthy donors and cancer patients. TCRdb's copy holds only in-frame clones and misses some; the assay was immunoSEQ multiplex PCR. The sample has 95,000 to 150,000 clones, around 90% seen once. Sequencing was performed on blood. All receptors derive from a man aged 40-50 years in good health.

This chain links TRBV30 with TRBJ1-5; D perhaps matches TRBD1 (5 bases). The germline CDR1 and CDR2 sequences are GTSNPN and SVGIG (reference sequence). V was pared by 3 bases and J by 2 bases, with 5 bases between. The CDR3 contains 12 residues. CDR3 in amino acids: CAWRTGNQPQHF. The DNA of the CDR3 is TGTGCCTGGAGGACAGGCAATCAGCCCCAGCATTTT. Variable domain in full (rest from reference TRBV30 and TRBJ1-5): SQTIHQWPATLVQPVGSPLSLECTVEGTSNPNLYWYRQAAGRGLQLLFYSVGIGQISSEVPQNLSASRPQDRQFILSSKKLLLSDSGFYLCAWRTGNQPQHFGDGTRLSIL.

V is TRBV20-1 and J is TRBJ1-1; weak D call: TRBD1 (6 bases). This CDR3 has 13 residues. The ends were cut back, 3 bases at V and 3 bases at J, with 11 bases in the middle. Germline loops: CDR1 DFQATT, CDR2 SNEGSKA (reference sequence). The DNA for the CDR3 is TGCAGTGCTAGTGATACAGGGTACACTGAAGCTTTCTTT. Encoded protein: CSASDTGYTEAFF.